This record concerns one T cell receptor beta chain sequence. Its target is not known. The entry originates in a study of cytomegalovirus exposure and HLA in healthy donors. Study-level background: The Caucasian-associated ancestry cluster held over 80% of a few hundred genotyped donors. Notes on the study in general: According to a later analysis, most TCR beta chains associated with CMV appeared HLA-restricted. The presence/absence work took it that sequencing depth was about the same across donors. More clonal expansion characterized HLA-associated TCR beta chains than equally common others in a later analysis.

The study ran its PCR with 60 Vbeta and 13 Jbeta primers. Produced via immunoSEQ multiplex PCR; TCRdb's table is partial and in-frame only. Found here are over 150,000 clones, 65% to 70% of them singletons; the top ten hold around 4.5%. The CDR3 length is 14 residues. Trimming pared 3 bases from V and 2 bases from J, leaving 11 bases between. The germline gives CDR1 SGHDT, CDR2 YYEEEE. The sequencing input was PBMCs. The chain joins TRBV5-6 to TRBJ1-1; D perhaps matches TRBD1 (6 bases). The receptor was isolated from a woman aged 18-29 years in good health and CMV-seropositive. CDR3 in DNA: TGTGCCAGCAGCTCAGCAGGGGATAACACTGAAGCTTTCTTT. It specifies CASSSAGDNTEAFF.